A single sample gave rise to the 2 T cell receptor beta chains below, sequenced in a study of blood T cell repertoires in COVID-19. The repertoire was sequenced with immunoSEQ multiplex PCR; TCRdb's copy has only in-frame clones and lacks some. The profile shows 100,000 to 150,000 clones, about 89% of them singletons. What was sequenced was peripheral blood. These receptors were obtained from a man aged 55-75 years with COVID-19, enrolled during active disease.

The CDR3 sequence is CASSESGTSGGDTQYF. CDR3 DNA sequence: TGCGCCAGCAGCGAATCAGGGACTAGCGGGGGAGATACGCAGTATTTT. The chain is built from TRBV5-1 and TRBJ2-3; 14 nucleotides agree with TRBD2. The CDR3 has 16 amino acids. Trimming at V came to 4 bases and at J to 5 bases, leaving 6 bases not matched to a gene. CDR1 is SGHRS, CDR2 YFSETQ, per germline.

This clone showed up just once. The chain combines TRBV3-1 (or the pseudogene TRBV3-2) with TRBJ1-1, with D possibly TRBD1 on 6 matching bases. Deletions cut 5 bases from V and 5 bases from J, with 9 bases between. This CDR3 has 12 amino acids. The germline V gene has CDR1 LGHDT and CDR2 YNNKEL (reference sequence). The CDR3 DNA reads TGTGCCAGCAGCTCGGGACAAACTGAAGCTTTCTTT. Protein product: CASSSGQTEAFF.